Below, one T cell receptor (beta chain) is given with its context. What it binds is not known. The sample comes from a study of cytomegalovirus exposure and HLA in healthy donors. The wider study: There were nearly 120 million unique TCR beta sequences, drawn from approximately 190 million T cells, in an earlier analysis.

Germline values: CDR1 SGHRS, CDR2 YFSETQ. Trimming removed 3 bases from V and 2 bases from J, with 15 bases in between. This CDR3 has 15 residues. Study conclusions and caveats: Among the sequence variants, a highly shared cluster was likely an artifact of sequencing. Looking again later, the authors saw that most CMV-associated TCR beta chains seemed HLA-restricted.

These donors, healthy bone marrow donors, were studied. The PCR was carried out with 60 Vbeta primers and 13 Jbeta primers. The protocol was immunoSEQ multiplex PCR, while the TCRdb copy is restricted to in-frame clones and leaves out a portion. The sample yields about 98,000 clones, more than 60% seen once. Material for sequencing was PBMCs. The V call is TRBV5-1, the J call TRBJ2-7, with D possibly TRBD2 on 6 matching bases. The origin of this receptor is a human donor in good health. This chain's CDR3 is CASSSLANNAYEQYF. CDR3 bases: TGCGCCAGCAGCTCACTAGCTAATAACGCCTACGAGCAGTACTTC.